What follows are 15 T cell receptor beta chains derived from one specimen sequenced in a study of cytomegalovirus exposure and HLA in healthy donors. It was with 60 Vbeta and 13 Jbeta primers that the PCR ran. Assay: immunoSEQ multiplex PCR; the TCRdb copy retains only in-frame clones and omits some. The table includes about 190,000 clones, 80% detected once. The source material was PBMCs. The origin of the receptors is a man aged 35-49 years in good health and CMV-seropositive.

The chain combines TRBV7-6 with TRBJ2-7, with 7 bases that match TRBD1. The J segment lost 4 bases and the V segment lost 5 bases, leaving 20 bases of the junction unmatched. This CDR3 spans 18 amino acids. Germline V gene data show CDR1 as SGHVS and CDR2 as FNYEAQ. The CDR3 DNA is TGTGCCAGCAGCGGTGGGACAGAGAGGGCGATGGGACCTTACGAGCAGTACTTC. It specifies CASSGGTERAMGPYEQYF. Variable domain in full (rest from reference TRBV7-6 and TRBJ2-7): GAGVSQSPRYKVTKRGQDVALRCDPISGHVSLYWYRQALGQGPEFLTYFNYEAQQDKSGLPNDRFSAERPEGSISTLTIQRTEQRDSAMYRCASSGGTERAMGPYEQYFGPGTRLTVT.

This chain's CDR3 is CASSLAGATSGANVLTF. The CDR3 region has the DNA TGTGCCAGCAGCTTAGCAGGGGCCACCTCTGGGGCCAACGTCCTGACTTTC. The V call is TRBV7-2, the J call TRBJ2-6; D is perhaps TRBD1 (5 bases). V was trimmed by 0 bases and J by 0 bases, leaving 9 bases between them. The germline V gene has CDR1 SGHTA and CDR2 FQGNSA. The CDR3 sequence is 17 residues long.

This chain's CDR3 is CASSPAGMHFSYEQYF. The CDR3 DNA reads as TGTGCCAGCAGCCCCGCGGGGATGCACTTCTCCTACGAGCAGTACTTC. This rearrangement joins TRBV9 to TRBJ2-7; D is possibly TRBD2 (6 bases). The CDR3 is 16 amino acids. Trimming took 4 bases from V and 0 from J, leaving 17 bases between them. The germline V gene encodes CDR1 SGDLS and CDR2 YYNGEE.

This chain links TRBV9 with TRBJ2-5; D might be TRBD2 (6 bases). The V end was cut by 0 bases, the J end by 2 bases, with 11 bases between. Germline-derived CDR1 and CDR2 are SGDLS and YYNGEE. The CDR3 is 15 residues long. CDR3 sequence: CASSVGGVQQETQYF. The CDR3 DNA is TGTGCCAGCAGCGTAGGCGGGGTGCAACAAGAGACCCAGTACTTC.

This clone was detected only a few times. The CDR3, as DNA: TGTGCCAGCAGCTTCGGGGAAACTAATGAAAAACTGTTTTTT. It yields the protein CASSFGETNEKLFF. V is TRBV7-9 and J is TRBJ1-4; no reliable D call. V was pared by 3 bases and J by 1 base, with 6 bases between. The CDR3 covers 14 residues. The germline CDR1 and CDR2 sequences are SEHNR and FQNEAQ (reference sequence).

CDR3 residues: CASSATPAGGALDEQYF. CDR3 coding DNA: TGTGCCAGCAGCGCCACGCCAGCGGGGGGGGCCCTGGACGAGCAGTACTTC. The V gene is TRBV9, the J gene TRBJ2-7, with 10 bases identical to TRBD2. Trimming cost V 3 bases and J 5 bases; bases outside gene matches: 14. The germline gives CDR1 SGDLS, CDR2 YYNGEE. This CDR3 has 17 residues.

The rearrangement links TRBV5-1 to TRBJ2-5, with 8 bases matching TRBD2. This CDR3 is 15 amino acids long. Per the germline V gene, CDR1 is SGHRS and CDR2 is YFSETQ. Germline trimming cut 0 bases from V and 4 bases from J; bases unmatched to any gene: 5. The CDR3 region is CASSLGTSLIETQYF. CDR3 sequence (DNA): TGCGCCAGCAGCTTGGGGACTAGCTTAATAGAGACCCAGTACTTC.

The chain links TRBV4-1 to TRBJ1-4; D uncertain. CDR3 size: 15 residues. Trimming left V 0 bases short and J 5 bases short, with 10 bases between. Germline CDR1 reads MGHRA; CDR2 reads YSYEKL. The CDR3 DNA follows: TGCGCCAGCAGCCAAGATCGCGGTGTGAATGAAAAACTGTTTTTT. Translation gives CASSQDRGVNEKLFF.

The rearrangement uses TRBV7-9 and TRBJ2-1; 15 bases match TRBD2. CDR3 length: 19 amino acids. Trimming cost V 5 bases and J 4 bases; bases outside gene matches: 12. The V gene's germline CDR1 is SEHNR and CDR2 FQNEAQ (reference sequence). The CDR3 region has the DNA TGTGCCAGCAGCACCGGGACTAGCGGGGGGAGAAGTCTTTACAATGAGCAGTTCTTC. Protein sequence: CASSTGTSGGRSLYNEQFF.

This chain joins TRBV5-6 and TRBJ2-3; maybe TRBD2 (6 bases). The V and J ends lost 0 bases and 3 bases respectively, with 8 bases between them. This CDR3 spans 14 amino acids. Germline CDR1 and CDR2: SGHDT and YYEEEE. The CDR3, as DNA: TGTGCCAGCAGCTTGGGGCGGGGAACAGATACGCAGTATTTT. Residues: CASSLGRGTDTQYF.

CDR3 loop: CASSTPYRGRYEQYF. The DNA for the CDR3 is TGTGCCAGCAGCACCCCTTACAGGGGGAGGTACGAGCAGTACTTC. The chain recombines TRBV28 with TRBJ2-7, with TRBD1 identical over 8 bases. This CDR3 has 15 amino acids. CDR1 is MDHEN, CDR2 SYDVKM, per germline. V shed 6 bases, J shed 4 bases, and the junction held 11 bases outside the gene matches.

The chain employs TRBV29-1 and TRBJ1-2, with D unresolved. This CDR3 has 11 residues. V was cut by 3 bases and J by 6 bases, with 8 bases left in between. Germline V gene sequence: CDR1 SQVTM, CDR2 ANQGSEA. CDR3 in amino acids: CSVERRNGYTF. The CDR3 DNA reads TGCAGCGTTGAGAGGCGTAATGGCTACACCTTC.

V usage is TRBV28 and J usage is TRBJ1-1, with D hard to call. The V and J ends lost 5 bases and 1 base respectively, with 8 bases between them. From germline, CDR1 is MDHEN and CDR2 SYDVKM. This CDR3 spans 13 amino acids. CDR3 amino acids: CASSPPGNTEAFF. The CDR3 region has the DNA TGTGCCAGCAGTCCCCCGGGGAACACTGAAGCTTTCTTT.

This chain uses TRBV19 with TRBJ2-1; D possibly corresponds to TRBD1 (6 bases). CDR1 is LNHDA and CDR2 is SQIVND in the germline V gene (reference sequence). Between the trimmed V and J ends, which lost 4 bases and 8 bases, there was a span of 21 bases. The CDR3 extends over 16 amino acids. CDR3 DNA: TGTGCCAGTAGTAGCGAAGGGGGACACTTAATGGATGAGCAGTTCTTC. Residues: CASSSEGGHLMDEQFF.

This chain connects TRBV19 to TRBJ2-3, with a tentative D call TRBD2 (5 bases). V lost 5 bases and J 3 bases, leaving 15 bases between the germline ends. The CDR3 sequence is 15 residues long. Germline loops: CDR1 LNHDA, CDR2 SQIVND (reference sequence). The CDR3 nucleotides read TGTGCCAGTAGTCCTACCACGGGGTCGACAGATACGCAGTATTTT. Its translation is CASSPTTGSTDTQYF.